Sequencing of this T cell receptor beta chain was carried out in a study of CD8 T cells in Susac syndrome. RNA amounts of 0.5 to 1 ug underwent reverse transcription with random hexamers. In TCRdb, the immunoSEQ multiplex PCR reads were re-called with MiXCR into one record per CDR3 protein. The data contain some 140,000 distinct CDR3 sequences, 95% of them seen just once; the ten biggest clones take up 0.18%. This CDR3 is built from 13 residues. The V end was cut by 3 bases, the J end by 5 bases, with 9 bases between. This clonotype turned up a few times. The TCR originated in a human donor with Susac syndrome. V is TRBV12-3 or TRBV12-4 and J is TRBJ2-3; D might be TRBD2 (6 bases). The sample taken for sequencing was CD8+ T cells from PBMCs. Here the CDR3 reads CASSLDGGDTQYF. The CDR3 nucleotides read TGTGCCAGCAGTTTGGACGGGGGAGATACGCAGTATTTT.